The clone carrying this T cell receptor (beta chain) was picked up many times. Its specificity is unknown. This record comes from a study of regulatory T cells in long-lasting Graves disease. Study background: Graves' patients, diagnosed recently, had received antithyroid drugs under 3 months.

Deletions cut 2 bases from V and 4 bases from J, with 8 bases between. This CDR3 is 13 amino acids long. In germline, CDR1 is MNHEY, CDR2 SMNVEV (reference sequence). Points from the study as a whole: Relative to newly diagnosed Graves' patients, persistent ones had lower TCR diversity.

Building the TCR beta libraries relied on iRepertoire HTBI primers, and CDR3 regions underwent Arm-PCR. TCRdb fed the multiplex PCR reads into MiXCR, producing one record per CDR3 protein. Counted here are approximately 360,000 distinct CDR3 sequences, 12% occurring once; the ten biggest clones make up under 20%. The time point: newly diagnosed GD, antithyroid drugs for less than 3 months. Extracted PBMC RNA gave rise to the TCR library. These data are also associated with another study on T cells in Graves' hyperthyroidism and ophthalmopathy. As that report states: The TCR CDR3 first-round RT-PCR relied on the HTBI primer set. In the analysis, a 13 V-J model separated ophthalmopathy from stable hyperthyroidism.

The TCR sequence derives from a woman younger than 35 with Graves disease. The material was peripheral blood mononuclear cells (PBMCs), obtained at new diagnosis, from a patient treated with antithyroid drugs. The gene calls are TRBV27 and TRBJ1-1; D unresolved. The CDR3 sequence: CASSLVRSTEAFF. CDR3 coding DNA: TGTGCCAGCAGTTTAGTCAGGAGCACTGAAGCTTTCTTT.